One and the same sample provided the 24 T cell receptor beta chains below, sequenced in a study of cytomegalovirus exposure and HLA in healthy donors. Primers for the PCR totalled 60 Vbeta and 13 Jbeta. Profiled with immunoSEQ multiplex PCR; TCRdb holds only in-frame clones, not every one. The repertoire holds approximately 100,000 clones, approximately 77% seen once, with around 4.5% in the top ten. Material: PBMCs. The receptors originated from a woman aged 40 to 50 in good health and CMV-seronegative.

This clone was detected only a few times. CDR3 sequence reads: CASRMGSSGANVLTF. The DNA for the CDR3 is TGTGCCAGCAGAATGGGGAGTTCAGGGGCCAACGTCCTGACTTTC. The chain has TRBV6-5 and TRBJ2-6, with a possible D match to TRBD2 (5 bases). Trimming shortened V by 6 bases and J by 4 bases, and 13 bases separated the two germline ends. The CDR3 consists of 15 residues. Looked up from germline, CDR1 is MNHEY and CDR2 is SVGAGI.

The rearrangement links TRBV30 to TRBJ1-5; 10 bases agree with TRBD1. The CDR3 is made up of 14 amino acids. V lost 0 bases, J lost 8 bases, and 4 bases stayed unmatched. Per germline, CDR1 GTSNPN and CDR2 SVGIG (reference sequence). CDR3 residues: CAWSVDRGLEPQHF. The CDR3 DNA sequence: TGTGCCTGGAGTGTAGACAGGGGGCTTGAGCCCCAGCATTTT.

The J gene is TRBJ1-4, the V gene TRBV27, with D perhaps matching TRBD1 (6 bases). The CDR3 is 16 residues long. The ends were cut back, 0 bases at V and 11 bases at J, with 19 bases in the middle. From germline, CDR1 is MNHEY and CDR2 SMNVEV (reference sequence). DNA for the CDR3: TGTGCCAGCAGTTTATCTTACGACAGGTCGTGGGGCAAACTGTTTTTT. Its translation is CASSLSYDRSWGKLFF.

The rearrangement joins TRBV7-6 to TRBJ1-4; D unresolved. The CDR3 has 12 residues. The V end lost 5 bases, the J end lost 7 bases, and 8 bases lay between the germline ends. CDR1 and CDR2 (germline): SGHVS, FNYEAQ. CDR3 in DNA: TGTGCCAGCAGCCATCAGTCTGAAAAACTGTTTTTT. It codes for CASSHQSEKLFF.

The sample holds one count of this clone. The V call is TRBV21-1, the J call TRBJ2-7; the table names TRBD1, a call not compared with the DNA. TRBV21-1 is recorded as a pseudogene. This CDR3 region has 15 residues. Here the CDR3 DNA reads TGTGCCAGCAGCATATCCGGGACAGAGATCGGCGAGCAGTACTTC. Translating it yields CASSISGTEIGEQYF.

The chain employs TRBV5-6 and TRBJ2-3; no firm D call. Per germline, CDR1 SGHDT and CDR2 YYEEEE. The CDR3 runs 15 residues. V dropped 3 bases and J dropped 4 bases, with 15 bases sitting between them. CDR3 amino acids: CASSYRISRADTQYF. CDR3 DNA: TGTGCCAGCAGCTATAGGATTAGCCGGGCAGATACGCAGTATTTT. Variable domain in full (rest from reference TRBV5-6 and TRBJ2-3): DAGVTQSPTHLIKTRGQQVTLRCSPKSGHDTVSWYQQALGQGPQFIFQYYEEEERQRGNFPDRFSGHQFPNYSSELNVNALLLGDSALYLCASSYRISRADTQYFGPGTRLTVL.

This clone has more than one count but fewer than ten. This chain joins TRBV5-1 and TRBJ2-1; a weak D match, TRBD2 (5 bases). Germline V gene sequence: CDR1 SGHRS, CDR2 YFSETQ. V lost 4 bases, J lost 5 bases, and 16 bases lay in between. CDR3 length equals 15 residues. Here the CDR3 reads CASSAGGSTHNEQFF. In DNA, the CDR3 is TGCGCCAGCAGCGCAGGAGGTAGTACCCACAATGAGCAGTTCTTC.

CDR3 sequence: CASSQDPLGANVLTF. The CDR3 nucleotides read TGCGCCAGCAGCCAAGATCCCCTTGGGGCCAACGTCCTGACTTTC. The gene calls are TRBV4-1 and TRBJ2-6; D ambiguous. CDR3 size: 15 residues. Deletions cut 0 bases from V and 3 bases from J, with 6 bases between. The germline gives CDR1 MGHRA, CDR2 YSYEKL.

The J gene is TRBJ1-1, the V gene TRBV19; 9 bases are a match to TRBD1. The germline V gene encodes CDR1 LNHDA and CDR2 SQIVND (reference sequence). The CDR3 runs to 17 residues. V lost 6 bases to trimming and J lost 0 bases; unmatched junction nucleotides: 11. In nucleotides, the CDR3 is TGTGCCAGTAGGGTGTCGGGGACAGGGTATTTGAACACTGAAGCTTTCTTT. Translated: CASRVSGTGYLNTEAFF.

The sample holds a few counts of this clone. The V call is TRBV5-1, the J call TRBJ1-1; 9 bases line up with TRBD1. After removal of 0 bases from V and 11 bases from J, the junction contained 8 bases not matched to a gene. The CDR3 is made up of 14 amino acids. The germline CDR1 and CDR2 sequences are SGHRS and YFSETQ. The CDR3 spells CASSLGEGQGEAFF. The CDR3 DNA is TGCGCCAGCAGCTTGGGCGAGGGACAGGGTGAGGCTTTCTTT.

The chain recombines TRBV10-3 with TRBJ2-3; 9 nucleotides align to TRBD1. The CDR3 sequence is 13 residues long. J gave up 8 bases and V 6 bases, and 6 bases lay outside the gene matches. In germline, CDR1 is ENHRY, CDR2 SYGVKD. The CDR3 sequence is CAIRTGTGITQYF. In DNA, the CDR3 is TGTGCCATCAGAACCGGGACAGGGATTACGCAGTATTTT.

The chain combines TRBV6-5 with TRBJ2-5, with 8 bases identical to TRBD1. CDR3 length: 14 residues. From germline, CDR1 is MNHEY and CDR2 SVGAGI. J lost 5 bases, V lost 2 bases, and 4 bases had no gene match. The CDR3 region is CASSYIGQGETQYF. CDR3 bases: TGTGCCAGCAGTTACATCGGACAGGGTGAGACCCAGTACTTC.

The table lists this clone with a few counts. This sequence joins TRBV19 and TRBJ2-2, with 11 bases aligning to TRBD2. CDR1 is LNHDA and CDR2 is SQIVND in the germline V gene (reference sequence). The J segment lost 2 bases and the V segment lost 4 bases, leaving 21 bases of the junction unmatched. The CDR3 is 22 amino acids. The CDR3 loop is CASSTTPGLAVTLEINTGELFF. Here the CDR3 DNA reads TGTGCCAGTAGTACCACCCCGGGACTAGCGGTTACACTCGAGATAAACACCGGGGAGCTGTTTTTT.

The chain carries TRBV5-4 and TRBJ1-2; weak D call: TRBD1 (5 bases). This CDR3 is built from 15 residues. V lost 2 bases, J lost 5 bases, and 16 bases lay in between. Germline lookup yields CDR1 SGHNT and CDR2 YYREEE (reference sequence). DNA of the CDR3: TGTGCCAGCAGCTTACCAGGGAGGTCTCGGTATGGCTACACCTTC. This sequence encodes CASSLPGRSRYGYTF.

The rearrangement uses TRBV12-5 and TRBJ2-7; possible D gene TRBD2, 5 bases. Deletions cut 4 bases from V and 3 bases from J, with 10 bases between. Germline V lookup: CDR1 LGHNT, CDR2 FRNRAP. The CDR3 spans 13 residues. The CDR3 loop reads CASGSLRDYEQYF. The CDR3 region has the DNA TGTGCTAGTGGTTCTTTGAGGGACTACGAGCAGTACTTC.

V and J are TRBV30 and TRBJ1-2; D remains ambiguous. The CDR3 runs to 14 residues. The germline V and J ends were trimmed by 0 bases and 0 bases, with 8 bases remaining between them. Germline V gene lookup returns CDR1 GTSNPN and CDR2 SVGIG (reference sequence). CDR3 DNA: TGTGCCTGGAGTGTAGGGAGATCTAACTATGGCTACACCTTC. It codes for CAWSVGRSNYGYTF.

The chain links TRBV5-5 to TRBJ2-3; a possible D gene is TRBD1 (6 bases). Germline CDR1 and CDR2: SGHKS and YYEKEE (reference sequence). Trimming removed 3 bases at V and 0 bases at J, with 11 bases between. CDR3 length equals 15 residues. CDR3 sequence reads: CASSSQQGSTDTQYF. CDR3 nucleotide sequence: TGTGCCAGCAGCTCCCAACAGGGTAGCACAGATACGCAGTATTTT.

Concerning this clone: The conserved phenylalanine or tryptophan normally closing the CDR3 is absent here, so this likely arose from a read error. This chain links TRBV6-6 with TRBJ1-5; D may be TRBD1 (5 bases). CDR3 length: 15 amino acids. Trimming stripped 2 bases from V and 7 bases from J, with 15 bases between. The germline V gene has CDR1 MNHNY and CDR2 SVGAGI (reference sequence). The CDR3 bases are TGTGCCAGCAGTTACGGCGGCAGGGTAGACCAGCCCCAGCATTCT. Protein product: CASSYGGRVDQPQHS.

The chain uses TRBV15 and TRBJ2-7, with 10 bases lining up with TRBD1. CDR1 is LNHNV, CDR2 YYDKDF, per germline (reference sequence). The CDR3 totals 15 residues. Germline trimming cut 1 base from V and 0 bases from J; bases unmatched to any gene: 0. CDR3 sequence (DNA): TGTGCCACCAGCAGAGGGACAGGGGGCTCCTACGAGCAGTACTTC. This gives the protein CATSRGTGGSYEQYF.

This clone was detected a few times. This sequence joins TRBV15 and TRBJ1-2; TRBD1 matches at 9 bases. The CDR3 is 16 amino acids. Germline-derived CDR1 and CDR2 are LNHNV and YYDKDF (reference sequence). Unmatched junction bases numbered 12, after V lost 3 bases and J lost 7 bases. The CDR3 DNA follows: TGTGCCACCAGCAGTAGGACAGGGGCAGGGGTTAGTGGCTACACCTTC. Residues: CATSSRTGAGVSGYTF.

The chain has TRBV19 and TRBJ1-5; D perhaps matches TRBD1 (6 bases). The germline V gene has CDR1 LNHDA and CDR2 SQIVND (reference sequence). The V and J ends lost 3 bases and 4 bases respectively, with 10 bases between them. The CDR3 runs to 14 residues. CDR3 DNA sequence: TGTGCCAGTAGTATTGGTAGGGGGAATCAGCCCCAGCATTTT. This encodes CASSIGRGNQPQHF. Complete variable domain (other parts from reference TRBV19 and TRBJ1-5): DGGITQSPKYLFRKEGQNVTLSCEQNLNHDAMYWYRQDPGQGLRLIYYSQIVNDFQKGDIAEGYSVSREKKESFPLTVTSAQKNPTAFYLCASSIGRGNQPQHFGDGTRLSIL.

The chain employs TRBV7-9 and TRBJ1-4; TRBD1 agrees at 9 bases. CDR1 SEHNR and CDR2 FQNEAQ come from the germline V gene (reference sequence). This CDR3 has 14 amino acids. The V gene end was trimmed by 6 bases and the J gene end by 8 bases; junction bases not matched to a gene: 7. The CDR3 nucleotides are TGTGCCAGCAGATCGGGACAGGGTGGGGAAAAACTGTTTTTT. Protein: CASRSGQGGEKLFF.

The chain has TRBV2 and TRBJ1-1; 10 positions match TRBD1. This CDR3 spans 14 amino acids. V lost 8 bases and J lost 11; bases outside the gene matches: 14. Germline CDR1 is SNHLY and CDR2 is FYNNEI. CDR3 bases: TGTGCCAGCGTCGACAGGGGGCAAATGAGTAGGGCTTTCTTT. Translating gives CASVDRGQMSRAFF. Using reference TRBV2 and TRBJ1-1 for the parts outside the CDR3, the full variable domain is EPEVTQTPSHQVTQMGQEVILRCVPISNHLYFYWYRQILGQKVEFLVSFYNNEISEKSEIFDDQFSVERPDGSNFTLKIRSTKLEDSAMYFCASVDRGQMSRAFFGQGTRLTVV.

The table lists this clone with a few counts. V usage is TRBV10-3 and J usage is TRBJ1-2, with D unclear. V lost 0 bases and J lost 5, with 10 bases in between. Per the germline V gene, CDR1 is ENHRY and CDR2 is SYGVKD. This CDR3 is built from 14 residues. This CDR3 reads CAISESIRDYGYTF. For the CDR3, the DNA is TGTGCCATCAGTGAGTCGATTCGAGATTATGGCTACACCTTC.